This TCR beta chain was captured in a study of cytotoxic CD8 clonotypes in ibrutinib-treated CLL. The wider study: Of the patients, about twelve were relapsed/refractory, about 15 treatment-naive and around 17 IGHV unmutated. Overall, about 25 responses were partial and 2 complete; following median about 70 months, about 15 patients stayed remitted and about twelve progressed. The study recorded mean values of approximately 260,000 productive templates and tens of thousands of productive rearrangements per sample. Regarding the study as a whole: In comparison with age-matched healthy donors, baseline clonality was higher and tracked circulating CD8+ T-cell counts.

Assay: immunoSEQ multiplex PCR; the TCRdb copy retains only in-frame clones and omits some. The profile shows 160,000 or so clones, nearly 90% of them singletons. Germline values: CDR1 SGHAT, CDR2 FQNNGV. The CDR3 totals 19 residues. J lost 1 base, V lost 4 bases, and 10 bases had no gene match. Comment on this clone: Its antigen remains unknown.

The rearrangement joins TRBV11-2 to TRBJ2-7; the match to TRBD2 covers 16 bases. The TCR was taken from a human donor with chronic lymphocytic leukemia. The sample was PBMCs, taken at disease progression, from a patient treated with ibrutinib. This CDR3 reads CASSWGTSGRAFTSYEQYF. Here the CDR3 DNA reads TGTGCCAGCAGCTGGGGGACTAGCGGGAGGGCCTTTACATCCTACGAGCAGTACTTC.